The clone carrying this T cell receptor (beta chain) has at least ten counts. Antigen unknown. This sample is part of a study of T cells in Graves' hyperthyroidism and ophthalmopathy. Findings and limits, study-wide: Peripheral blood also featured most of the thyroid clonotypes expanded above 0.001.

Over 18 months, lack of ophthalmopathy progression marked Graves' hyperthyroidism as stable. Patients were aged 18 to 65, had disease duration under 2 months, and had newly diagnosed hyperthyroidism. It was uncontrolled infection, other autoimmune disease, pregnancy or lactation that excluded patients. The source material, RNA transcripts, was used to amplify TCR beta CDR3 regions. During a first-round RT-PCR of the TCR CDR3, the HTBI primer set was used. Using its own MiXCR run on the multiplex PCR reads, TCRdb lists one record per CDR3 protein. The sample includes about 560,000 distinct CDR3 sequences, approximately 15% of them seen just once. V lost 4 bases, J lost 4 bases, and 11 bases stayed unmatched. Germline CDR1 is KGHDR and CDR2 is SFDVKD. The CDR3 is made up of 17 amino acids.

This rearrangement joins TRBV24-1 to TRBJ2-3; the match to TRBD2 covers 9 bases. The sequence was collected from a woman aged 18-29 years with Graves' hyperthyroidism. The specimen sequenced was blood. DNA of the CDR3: TGTGCCACCAGTGACTCTGGACTAGCGAGTCTATCAGATACGCAGTATTTT. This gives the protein CATSDSGLASLSDTQYF.